A single sample gave rise to the 8 T cell receptor beta chains below, sequenced in a study of CDR3 diversity in severe acne. MiXCR, run by TCRdb on the PCR reads, gives a single entry per CDR3 protein. The data contain over 70,000 distinct CDR3 sequences, over 40% of them singletons. Material: blood. These receptors were obtained from a male donor in good health, without acne.

The table lists this clonotype with a few counts. The CDR3 nucleotides read TGTGCCAGCAGTTCCCTGCAGAGGTTGAACACTGAAGCTTTCTTT. It translates to CASSSLQRLNTEAFF. The V and J genes are TRBV6-1 and TRBJ1-1; no reliable D call. The V gene lost 5 bases and the J gene lost 0 bases, with 13 bases spanning the gap. This CDR3 region has 15 residues. Germline values: CDR1 MNHNS, CDR2 SASEGT.

The chain combines TRBV19 with TRBJ1-4, with no clear D. Trimming took 3 bases from V and 8 from J, leaving 16 bases between them. This CDR3 region has 15 residues. CDR1 LNHDA and CDR2 SQIVND come from the germline V gene (reference sequence). CDR3 residues: CASSIRPRLGEKLFF. DNA for the CDR3: TGTGCCAGTAGTATTCGGCCTCGGCTAGGCGAAAAACTGTTTTTT.

Note on this clonotype: An end of the junction does not agree with germline; a read error may underlie this. This chain uses TRBV3-1 with TRBJ1-3, with a weak D call TRBD1 (5 bases). Germline CDR1 is LGHDT and CDR2 is YNNKEL (reference sequence). CDR3 length equals 15 residues. The CDR3 region has the DNA TGTGCCAGCAGCCATGGGGCAGGCTCAGGAAACACCATGTATTTT. Translating gives CASSHGAGSGNTMYF.

Many counts were recorded for this clonotype. The chain joins TRBV12-3 or TRBV12-4 to TRBJ1-1; D is undetermined. Trimming left V 3 bases short and J 3 bases short, with 11 bases between. The CDR3 totals 14 residues. CDR3 in amino acids: CASSFGPDHTEAFF. The CDR3 bases are TGTGCCAGCAGTTTTGGACCAGATCACACTGAAGCTTTCTTT.

J is TRBJ2-7 and V is TRBV27, with 13 bases fitting TRBD2. Looked up from germline, CDR1 is MNHEY and CDR2 is SMNVEV (reference sequence). The CDR3 has 15 amino acids. V was pared by 8 bases and J by 2 bases, with 6 bases of the junction left unmatched. The CDR3 DNA sequence: TGTGCCAGCGGTATCGGGACTAGCGGGACCTACGAGCAGTACTTC. This codes for CASGIGTSGTYEQYF.

The rearrangement joins TRBV7-7 to TRBJ2-3; TRBD1 is a possible D gene (7 bases). V lost 11 bases to trimming and J lost 5 bases, with 20 bases between them. Germline CDR1 reads SSHAT; CDR2 reads FNYEAQ (reference sequence). The CDR3 spans 14 residues. The CDR3 here is CAQHPEGALDTQYF. In DNA form, the CDR3 reads TGTGCCCAACATCCGGAGGGGGCATTAGATACGCAGTATTTT. Using reference TRBV7-7 and TRBJ2-3 for the parts outside the CDR3, the full variable domain is GAGVSQSPRYKVTKRGQDVTLRCDPISSHATLYWYQQALGQGPEFLTYFNYEAQPDKSGLPSDRFSAERPEGSISTLTIQRTEQRDSAMYRCAQHPEGALDTQYFGPGTRLTVL.

CDR3 DNA: TGCAGTGCTAGAGATGCTAGCGGGAGCACAGATACGCAGTATTTT. It yields the protein CSARDASGSTDTQYF. The V call is TRBV20-1, the J call TRBJ2-3, with TRBD2 matching over 8 bases. V trimming: 0 bases; J trimming: 0 bases; junction bases outside the gene matches: 2. Germline V gene sequence: CDR1 DFQATT, CDR2 SNEGSKA (reference sequence). The CDR3 has 15 amino acids.

This sequence joins TRBV15 and TRBJ2-7; 8 bases line up with TRBD1. The CDR3 runs to 18 residues. J was trimmed by 2 bases and V by 2 bases; bases with no gene match: 14. Germline assignment: CDR1 LNHNV and CDR2 YYDKDF (reference sequence). The CDR3 nucleotides read TGTGCCACCAGCAGACACAGTTGGGCCGGGACAGGTCCCTACGAGCAGTACTTC. Amino acids: CATSRHSWAGTGPYEQYF.